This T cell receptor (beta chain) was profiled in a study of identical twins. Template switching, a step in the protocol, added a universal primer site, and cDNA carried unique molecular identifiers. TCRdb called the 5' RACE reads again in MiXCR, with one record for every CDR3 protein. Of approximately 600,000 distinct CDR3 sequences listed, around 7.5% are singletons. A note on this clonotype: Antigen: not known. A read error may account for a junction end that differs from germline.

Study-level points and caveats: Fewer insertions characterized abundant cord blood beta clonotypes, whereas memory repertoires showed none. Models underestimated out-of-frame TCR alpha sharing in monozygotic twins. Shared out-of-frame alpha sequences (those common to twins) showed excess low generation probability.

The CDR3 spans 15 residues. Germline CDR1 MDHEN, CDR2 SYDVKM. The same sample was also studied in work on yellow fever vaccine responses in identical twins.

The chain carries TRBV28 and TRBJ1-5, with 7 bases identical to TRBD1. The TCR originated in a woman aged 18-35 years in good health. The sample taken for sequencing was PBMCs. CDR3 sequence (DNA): TGTGCCAGCAGTTTGAGGGACAGACTTAATCAGCCCGAGCATTTT. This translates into CASSLRDRLNQPEHF.